This T cell receptor beta chain originates from a study of blood T cell repertoires in COVID-19. The V end was cut by 5 bases, the J end by 6 bases, with 11 bases between. CDR3 length: 11 amino acids. CDR1 is DFQATT and CDR2 is SNEGSKA in the germline V gene (reference sequence). Using immunoSEQ multiplex PCR, the repertoire was profiled, and TCRdb retains in-frame clones only, with some absent. The table lists approximately 240,000 clones, around 84% of them singletons. This TCR derives from a woman aged 55-75 years who had recovered from COVID-19. The sequenced material came from peripheral blood. The genes are TRBV20-1 and TRBJ2-7, with D perhaps matching TRBD1 (6 bases). The CDR3 loop is CSAPTGLEQYF. As DNA, the CDR3 is TGCAGTGCTCCGACAGGCCTCGAGCAGTACTTC.